These 9 T cell receptor beta chains were sequenced from one sample in a study of kidney transplant recipient with SARS-CoV-2 infection. TCRdb analysed the reads with MiXCR anew, one entry per CDR3 protein. The sample lists under 250,000 distinct CDR3 sequences, about 28% seen once, with roughly 7% in the top ten. The specimen comprised a blood sample, sampled at baseline and on day 111 from a kidney transplant recipient. The receptors were sampled from a male patient aged 30 to 40 who had COVID-19 and was a kidney transplant recipient. Among the T cells, some may be from the graft donor.

The CDR3 DNA is TGTGCCAGTAATATTTTCTCGGGAGGAGGTAATGAGCAGTTCTTC. Amino acids: CASNIFSGGGNEQFF. V usage is TRBV19 and J usage is TRBJ2-1; 7 nucleotides agree with TRBD2. CDR1 LNHDA and CDR2 SQIVND come from the germline V gene (reference sequence). The CDR3 has 15 amino acids. The V and J ends lost 7 bases and 7 bases, in that order; junction bases with no gene match: 13.

A note on this clonotype: A much bigger clone sits one base away, suggesting this may be a read error. The chain combines TRBV18 with TRBJ1-3, with TRBD1 matching 7 bases. Germline-derived CDR1 and CDR2 are KGHSH and LQKENI. The CDR3 loop spans 17 amino acids. V was pared by 0 bases and J by 3 bases, with 8 bases of the junction left unmatched. The CDR3 region is CASSPPLNRGLGNTIYF. For the CDR3, the DNA is TGTGCCAGCTCACCACCTCTGAACAGGGGACTTGGAAACACCATATATTTT. Drawing the rest from reference TRBV18 and TRBJ1-3, the complete variable domain is NAGVMQNPRHLVRRRGQEARLRCSPMKGHSHVYWYRQLPEEGLKFMVYLQKENIIDESGMPKERFSAEFPKEGPSILRIQQVVRGDSAAYFCASSPPLNRGLGNTIYFGEGSWLTVV.

This clonotype was recorded a few times. The V call is TRBV19, the J call TRBJ2-3, with 9 bases aligning to TRBD2. The CDR3 has 18 amino acids. CDR1 is LNHDA, CDR2 SQIVND, per germline (reference sequence). With V trimmed by 0 bases and J by 3 bases, 10 bases remained unmatched. CDR3 amino acids: CASSIDRGSSGRTDTQYF. CDR3 coding DNA: TGTGCCAGTAGTATAGATCGGGGGAGTAGCGGGAGAACAGATACGCAGTATTTT.

This clonotype was picked up many times. The chain links TRBV5-6 to TRBJ2-7; perhaps TRBD2 as D (6 bases). Trimming cost V 7 bases and J 2 bases, with 19 bases left between them. Germline values: CDR1 SGHDT, CDR2 YYEEEE. CDR3 length: 15 amino acids. CDR3: CASGSGSWVPYEQYF. The CDR3 DNA reads as TGTGCCAGCGGAAGCGGGTCCTGGGTTCCCTACGAGCAGTACTTC.

This chain connects TRBV21-1 to TRBJ2-1; the tabulated D call, TRBD2, remains unverified against the DNA. TRBV21-1 is shown as a pseudogene. The CDR3 runs to 18 residues. The CDR3 loop is CASSKGLALESSYSEQFF. Here the CDR3 DNA reads TGTGCCAGCAGCAAGGGACTAGCGCTCGAAAGCTCCTACAGTGAGCAGTTCTTC.

This clonotype has only a few counts. This rearrangement joins TRBV4-2 to TRBJ2-6; D gene ambiguous. The V end lost 1 base, the J end lost 0 bases, and 7 bases lay between the germline ends. The germline V gene has CDR1 LGHNA and CDR2 YNFKEQ. CDR3 length equals 16 residues. The CDR3 DNA follows: TGTGCCAGCAGCCAAGGGGTGGACTCTGGGGCCAACGTCCTGACTTTC. Its protein product is CASSQGVDSGANVLTF.

At least ten counts were recorded for this clonotype. The chain employs TRBV29-1 and TRBJ1-1, with D unresolved. Trimming removed 4 bases from V and 3 bases from J, with 9 bases in between. Germline assignment: CDR1 SQVTM and CDR2 ANQGSEA. CDR3 length equals 12 residues. This CDR3 is CSVGSVYTEAFF. CDR3 bases: TGCAGCGTTGGGTCAGTCTACACTGAAGCTTTCTTT.

As to this clonotype: A much larger clone is a single base away; this may be a read error. The chain recombines TRBV19 with TRBJ1-5; D is undetermined. The CDR3 extends over 13 amino acids. Germline CDR1 and CDR2: LNHDA and SQIVND (reference sequence). Trimming took off 5 bases at V and 10 bases at J, with 15 bases between the two ends. CDR3 in DNA: TGTGCCAGTAGTTTCAGTCATAGAGGCCCCCAGCATTTT. Protein sequence: CASSFSHRGPQHF.

In this sample, this clonotype turned up many times. V usage is TRBV6-6 and J usage is TRBJ1-4, with D possibly being TRBD1 (6 bases). This CDR3 is built from 14 residues. The V and J ends lost 6 bases and 0 bases respectively, with 8 bases between them. Germline loops: CDR1 MNHNY, CDR2 SVGAGI (reference sequence). Here the CDR3 DNA reads TGTGCCAGCAGAGGGGGTACAACTAATGAAAAACTGTTTTTT. It yields the protein CASRGGTTNEKLFF.